The T cell receptor (beta chain) described here comes from a study of cytomegalovirus exposure and HLA in healthy donors. Study conclusions and caveats: It was confirmed in vitro that a few of the CMV-associated chains were specific for CMV antigens. Productive status was seen about 87% or about 30% of the time for most TCR beta V segments in an earlier analysis.

With respect to this clone: Its antigen remains unknown.

The CDR3 runs 13 residues. The V gene's germline CDR1 is LNHNV and CDR2 YYDKDF (reference sequence). V was cut by 0 bases and J by 7 bases, with 9 bases left in between. With 60 Vbeta and 13 Jbeta primers, the PCR was carried out. Authors' data handling: A later analysis counted around 74 million unique TCR beta chains, about 10 million shared. Only in-frame clones appear in the TCRdb table, and some are missing; sequencing was by immunoSEQ multiplex PCR. V, J and clone size are those of that table, while D and trimming were read from the DNA. The sample has about 130,000 clones, approximately 82% seen once.

Input material: PBMCs. The chain links TRBV15 to TRBJ1-2; TRBD1 is a possible D gene (5 bases). The TCR sequence derives from a boy aged 2 to 10 in good health and CMV-seronegative. Here the CDR3 DNA reads TGTGCCACCAGCAGAGATCTGGGGGGTGGCTACACCTTC. Encoded protein: CATSRDLGGGYTF.